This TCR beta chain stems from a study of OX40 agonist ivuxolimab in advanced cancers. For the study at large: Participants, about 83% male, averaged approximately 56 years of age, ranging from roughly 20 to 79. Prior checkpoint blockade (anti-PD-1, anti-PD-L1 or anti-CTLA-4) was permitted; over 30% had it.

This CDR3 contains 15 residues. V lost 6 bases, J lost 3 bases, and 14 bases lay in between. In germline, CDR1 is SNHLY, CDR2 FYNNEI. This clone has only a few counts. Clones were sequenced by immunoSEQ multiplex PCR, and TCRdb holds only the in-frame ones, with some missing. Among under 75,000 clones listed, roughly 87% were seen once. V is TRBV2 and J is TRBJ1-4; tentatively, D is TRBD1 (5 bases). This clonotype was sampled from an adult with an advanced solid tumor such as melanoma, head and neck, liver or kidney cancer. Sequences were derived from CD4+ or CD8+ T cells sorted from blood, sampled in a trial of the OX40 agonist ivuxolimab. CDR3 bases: TGTGCCAGCAGAGCTTTGGGGGGTGCTAATGAAAAACTGTTTTTT. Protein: CASRALGGANEKLFF.